This T cell receptor beta chain was recovered during a study of blood T cell repertoires in COVID-19. Authors' data handling: Scientists estimated how many nucleated cells there were by amplifying reference gene primers. TCRdb's copy holds only in-frame clones and misses some; the assay was immunoSEQ multiplex PCR. That table is the source of V, J and clone size, and D and trimming were worked out from the DNA. This repertoire shows a few hundred thousand clones, 80% found once; its top ten account for over 7%. The germline gives CDR1 SNHLY, CDR2 FYNNEI. The V gene lost 1 base and the J gene lost 5 bases, with 11 bases spanning the gap. CDR3 length: 14 amino acids.

The genes are TRBV2 and TRBJ2-5; D ambiguous. The sequence was collected from a woman aged 70-85 years with acute or convalescent COVID-19. Sample: peripheral blood. The CDR3: CASSEELVWETQYF. The CDR3 DNA follows: TGTGCCAGCAGTGAAGAGCTAGTCTGGGAGACCCAGTACTTC.